One and the same sample provided the 17 T cell receptor beta chains below, sequenced in a study of blood T cells in healthy people across ages. A second PCR of 7 to 11 cycles used a sample-barcoded 5' primer and a J-beta primer mix. TCRdb re-called the 5' RACE reads with MiXCR, one entry per CDR3 protein. Of some 1.5 million distinct CDR3 sequences detected, 28% appear once; the ten largest clones hold about 8%. Sequencing was done on a sample of blood. The receptors derive from a woman in her 30s in good health.

The chain joins TRBV10-3 to TRBJ2-2; TRBD1 matches at 9 bases. The CDR3 loop spans 15 amino acids. With 6 bases clipped from V and 4 bases from J, the junction kept 6 bases outside the gene matches. Germline V CDR1 and CDR2: ENHRY, SYGVKD. CDR3 in DNA: TGTGCCATCAGCCCGGGACAGGGCGCCACCGGGGAGCTGTTTTTT. Its translation: CAISPGQGATGELFF.

This clonotype appeared many times. The chain is built from TRBV7-9 and TRBJ2-1; D is possibly TRBD2 (5 bases). CDR1 is SEHNR, CDR2 FQNEAQ, per germline (reference sequence). The V and J ends lost 6 bases and 6 bases respectively, with 9 bases between them. CDR3 length equals 12 residues. CDR3 in DNA: TGTGCCAGCAGTAGTAGCGTCAATGAGCAGTTCTTC. Translated, it gives CASSSSVNEQFF.

This clonotype was found a few times. The V and J genes are TRBV7-2 and TRBJ2-7, with a tentative D call TRBD1 (5 bases). Trimming shortened V by 2 bases and J by 1 base, and 18 bases separated the two germline ends. This CDR3 contains 17 residues. From germline, CDR1 is SGHTA and CDR2 FQGNSA. The CDR3 here is CASSLRVGAGLSYEQYF. DNA of the CDR3: TGTGCCAGCAGCTTACGCGTTGGGGCAGGTCTTTCCTACGAGCAGTACTTC.

The chain recombines TRBV20-1 with TRBJ2-1; the match to TRBD2 covers 7 bases. This CDR3 has 14 residues. V lost 3 bases, J lost 9 bases, and 11 bases stayed unmatched. From germline, CDR1 is DFQATT and CDR2 SNEGSKA (reference sequence). CDR3 amino acids: CSARYLTSGGEQFF. As DNA, the CDR3 is TGCAGTGCTAGGTATTTGACCTCGGGAGGTGAGCAGTTCTTC.

The gene calls are TRBV3-1 and TRBJ1-6, with D hard to call. The CDR3 totals 13 residues. Per germline, CDR1 LGHDT and CDR2 YNNKEL (reference sequence). Trimming left V 2 bases short and J 9 bases short, with 8 bases between. CDR3 nucleotides: TGTGCCAGCAGCCAAACACGGCTTTCACCCCTCCACTTT. Translation gives CASSQTRLSPLHF.

The gene calls are TRBV12-3 or TRBV12-4 and TRBJ2-3; D possibly corresponds to TRBD2 (7 bases). The CDR3 spans 16 residues. Between the trimmed V and J ends, which lost 5 bases and 4 bases, there was a span of 19 bases. CDR3 in DNA: TGTGCCAGCAGTCTAGAACTAGGGGGGGGGGCAGATACGCAGTATTTT. Translation: CASSLELGGGADTQYF.

The chain recombines TRBV7-2 with TRBJ1-1, with D possibly TRBD1 on 6 matching bases. Germline CDR1 reads SGHTA; CDR2 reads FQGNSA. Trimming cost V 2 bases and J 5 bases, with 15 bases left between them. The CDR3 consists of 15 residues. Written as DNA, the CDR3 is TGTGCCAGCAGCTTAATGTCAACAGGGATGACTGAAGCTTTCTTT. It specifies CASSLMSTGMTEAFF.

In this sample, this clonotype turned up a few times. The V gene is TRBV6-6, the J gene TRBJ2-7; TRBD2 aligns across 8 bases. The CDR3 runs 16 residues. Germline V CDR1 and CDR2: MNHNY, SVGAGI (reference sequence). Trimming removed 4 bases from V and 3 bases from J; junction bases left unmatched: 11. The CDR3 spells CASSSAGGRHYYEQYF. CDR3 sequence (DNA): TGTGCCAGCAGTTCTGCCGGCGGGAGGCACTACTACGAGCAGTACTTC.

This clonotype was detected ten times or more. CDR3 loop: CASGQGETQYF. The CDR3 DNA sequence: TGCGCCAGCGGACAGGGGGAGACCCAGTACTTC. This chain links TRBV5-1 with TRBJ2-5; TRBD1 matches 9 bases. The CDR3 length is 11 residues. Germline values: CDR1 SGHRS, CDR2 YFSETQ. With 7 bases clipped from V and 5 bases from J, the junction kept 0 bases outside the gene matches.

The gene calls are TRBV5-1 and TRBJ2-3; TRBD2 aligns across 11 bases. Per germline, CDR1 SGHRS and CDR2 YFSETQ. The CDR3 runs to 17 residues. Unmatched junction bases numbered 8, after V lost 0 bases and J lost 5 bases. The chain's CDR3 is CASSLGGLAGGRDTQYF. CDR3 bases: TGCGCCAGCAGCTTGGGAGGTCTAGCGGGGGGTCGAGATACGCAGTATTTT.

This clonotype was picked up one time. The chain employs TRBV12-3 or TRBV12-4 and TRBJ2-3; D unclear. The V gene lost 6 bases and the J gene lost 1 base, with 11 bases spanning the gap. The CDR3 is 14 residues long. CDR3 sequence (DNA): TGTGCCAGCAGCGGGTATTCTGGCACAGATACGCAGTATTTT. This translates into CASSGYSGTDTQYF.

This clonotype was observed at least ten times. The chain links TRBV5-5 to TRBJ1-2, with D possibly being TRBD1 (6 bases). V shed 0 bases and J shed 7 bases, with 7 bases lying between them. The CDR3 is 12 amino acids. Germline V gene lookup returns CDR1 SGHKS and CDR2 YYEKEE (reference sequence). The DNA of the CDR3 is TGTGCCAGCAGCTTGGACAGGGCTGGCTACACCTTC. Amino acid sequence: CASSLDRAGYTF.

V usage is TRBV7-9 and J usage is TRBJ2-1; the D is unclear. V lost 2 bases to trimming and J lost 7 bases, with 9 bases between them. Germline V gene data show CDR1 as SEHNR and CDR2 as FQNEAQ (reference sequence). The CDR3 is 13 residues long. CDR3 sequence reads: CASSLIAINEQFF. The CDR3 DNA reads as TGTGCCAGCAGCTTAATCGCGATAAATGAGCAGTTCTTC. The variable domain in full, with the rest retrieved from reference TRBV7-9 and TRBJ2-1, is DTGVSQNPRHKITKRGQNVTFRCDPISEHNRLYWYRQTLGQGPEFLTYFQNEAQLEKSRLLSDRFSAERPKGSFSTLEIQRTEQGDSAMYLCASSLIAINEQFFGPGTRLTVL.

As to this clonotype: Given a much more abundant clone one base away, this may be a read error. V gene TRBV3-1 combines with J gene TRBJ2-4; tentatively, D is TRBD2 (5 bases). Germline V gives CDR1 LGHDT, CDR2 YNNKEL (reference sequence). CDR3 length equals 17 residues. Trimming took 0 bases from V and 0 from J, leaving 12 bases between them. In nucleotides, the CDR3 is TGTGCCAGCAGCCAAGATTGGACTGGAGTAGCCAAAAACATTCAGTACTTC. It codes for CASSQDWTGVAKNIQYF.

This clonotype came up a few times. The CDR3 bases are TGCAGCGTTACCGAGAGAGGGACTTCCTACGAGCAGTACTTC. Translation gives CSVTERGTSYEQYF. The gene calls are TRBV29-1 and TRBJ2-7; D is perhaps TRBD2 (6 bases). V was pared by 5 bases and J by 1 base, with 15 bases between. The CDR3 has 14 amino acids. Germline V gives CDR1 SQVTM, CDR2 ANQGSEA.

On this clonotype itself: A much larger clone lies one base from this, so it may be a read error. The CDR3 does not close with the conserved phenylalanine or tryptophan, likely indicating a read error. The rearrangement links TRBV20-1 to TRBJ2-7; TRBD1 aligns across 8 bases. The CDR3 totals 13 residues. In germline, CDR1 is DFQATT, CDR2 SNEGSKA (reference sequence). The ends lost 5 bases at V and 2 bases at J; junction bases unmatched: 5. Here the CDR3 reads CSADTGQAYEQYY. CDR3 sequence (DNA): TGCAGTGCTGACACGGGACAGGCCTACGAGCAGTACTAC.

Comments on this clonotype: A much bigger clone sits one base away, suggesting this may be a read error. This rearrangement joins TRBV6-6 to TRBJ1-5; D is possibly TRBD1 (5 bases). Germline assignment: CDR1 MNHNY and CDR2 SVGAGI (reference sequence). V lost 11 bases to trimming and J lost 7 bases, with 21 bases between them. This CDR3 has 14 amino acids. The chain's CDR3 is CAGRLGGLRQPQHF. In DNA form, the CDR3 reads TGTGCCGGTCGGTTGGGGGGGTTACGACAGCCCCAGCATTTT.